This is a list of T cell receptor beta chains from one sample in a study of blood T cell repertoires in COVID-19. Clones were read by immunoSEQ multiplex PCR, and TCRdb kept only the in-frame ones, dropping some. Of about 160,000 clones in the sample, approximately 82% are singletons; the top ten hold roughly a tenth. Specimen: peripheral blood. Every receptor here comes from a woman older than 75 with active or convalescent COVID-19. Each CDR3 is given with its conserved first and last residue. The D gene is left open where the match is weak. Where a row states a size, it is once, few, many or the class of an expanded clone; other rows omit it.

NA,TRBD1,TRBJ1-2,TRBV5-4,CASSRTGGEGTF,TGTGCCAGCAGCCGGACAGGGGGCGAGGGTACCTTC
NA,TRBD1,TRBJ2-1,TRBV28,CASSLGGQGLF,TGTGCCAGCAGTCTAGGGGGCCAAGGGCTCTTC
NA,TRBD2,TRBJ2-5,TRBV11-2,CASSLFGGGETQYF,TGTGCCAGCAGCTTATTCGGGGGAGGGGAGACCCAGTACTTC
NA,NA,TRBJ2-6,TRBV30,CAWGTGISGANILTF,TGTGCCTGGGGCACAGGGATCTCTGGGGCCAACATCCTGACTTTC
once,TRBD2,TRBJ2-3,TRBV19,CASSMGLASDTQYF,TGTGCCAGTAGTATGGGACTAGCATCGGATACGCAGTATTTT
NA,NA,TRBJ1-4,TRBV28,CASSSQGLNEKLFF,TGTGCCAGCAGTTCGCAGGGACTTAATGAAAAACTGTTTTTT
NA,NA,TRBJ2-3,TRBV11-3,CASSSSDYPTDTQYF,TGTGCCAGCAGTTCCTCCGACTATCCCACAGATACGCAGTATTTT
NA,NA,TRBJ1-5,TRBV20-1,CSASVGREQPQHF,TGCAGTGCTAGTGTTGGCAGGGAACAGCCCCAGCATTTT
NA,NA,TRBJ1-5,TRBV2,CASTRQFNQPQHF,TGTGCCAGCACCAGACAGTTCAATCAGCCCCAGCATTTT
NA,NA,TRBJ1-5,TRBV19,CAISAGPNQPQHF,TGTGCCATCTCGGCAGGGCCCAATCAGCCCCAGCATTTT
many,NA,TRBJ1-4,TRBV5-4,CASSWGGARDEKLFF,TGTGCCAGCAGCTGGGGGGGTGCCCGTGATGAAAAACTGTTTTTT
NA,TRBD2,TRBJ2-5,TRBV5-1,CASSLSSGGETQYF,TGCGCCAGCAGCTTGAGTTCGGGGGGAGAGACCCAGTACTTC
NA,NA,TRBJ1-2,TRBV5-1,CASSFGATENYGYTF,TGCGCCAGCAGCTTTGGAGCGACGGAGAACTATGGCTACACCTTC
NA,NA,TRBJ2-1,TRBV7-9,CASSPNPGVAAANEQFF,TGTGCCAGCAGCCCTAACCCGGGGGTAGCGGCCGCCAATGAGCAGTTCTTC
few,TRBD2,TRBJ2-2,TRBV10-3,CAGAPAASGLNTGELFF,TGTGCCGGCGCCCCCGCGGCTAGCGGGTTGAACACCGGGGAGCTGTTTTTT
NA,NA,TRBJ2-7,TRBV19,CASSTRLTGHTRYEQYF,TGTGCCAGTAGTACCCGCCTGACAGGACATACCCGCTACGAGCAGTACTTC
once,NA,TRBJ1-2,TRBV4-1,CASSYEDSLYGYTF,TGCGCCAGCAGCTACGAAGACAGTCTCTATGGCTACACCTTC
NA,NA,TRBJ1-5,TRBV21-1,CASSKAVRGFYLNQPQHF,TGTGCCAGCAGCAAAGCGGTTCGGGGTTTCTATCTGAATCAGCCCCAGCATTTT
NA,NA,TRBJ1-4,TRBV6-5,CASSYPLDRSNRELFF,TGTGCCAGCAGCTACCCTCTCGACAGGTCGAATCGGGAACTGTTTTTT
NA,NA,TRBJ1-1,TRBV20-1,CSASGGVFGSTEAFF,TGCAGTGCTAGTGGCGGGGTTTTCGGTAGCACTGAAGCTTTCTTT
NA,TRBD1,TRBJ1-5,TRBV30,CAWEKQGSQPQHF,TGTGCCTGGGAGAAACAGGGGAGCCAGCCCCAGCATTTT
NA,NA,TRBJ1-2,TRBV19,CASSREGIYGYTF,TGTGCCAGTAGCAGGGAGGGGATATATGGCTACACCTTC
NA,TRBD1,TRBJ2-7,TRBV27,CASSFRSGQAYEQYF,TGTGCCAGCAGTTTTCGGTCGGGACAGGCCTACGAGCAGTACTTC
NA,NA,TRBJ1-1,TRBV7-2,CASSLTRNTEAFF,TGTGCCAGCAGCTTGACACGGAACACTGAAGCTTTCTTT
once,NA,TRBJ1-4,TRBV28,CASSPSRQVWEKLFF,TGTGCCAGCAGTCCATCCCGCCAGGTATGGGAAAAACTGTTTTTT
NA,TRBD1,TRBJ1-1,TRBV12-3/TRBV12-4,CASSMTGGTEAFF,TGTGCCAGCAGCATGACAGGGGGCACTGAAGCTTTCTTT
once,NA,TRBJ1-2,TRBV6-5,CASSRLGGYGYTF,TGTGCCAGCAGCCGCCTAGGGGGCTATGGCTACACCTTC
NA,NA,TRBJ1-1,TRBV9,CASSVVSGGTEAFF,TGTGCCAGCAGCGTAGTATCGGGGGGAACTGAAGCTTTCTTT
NA,TRBD1,TRBJ2-3,TRBV18,CASSPGTGGLADTQYF,TGTGCCAGCTCACCGGGGACAGGGGGTCTCGCAGATACGCAGTATTTT
NA,TRBD1,TRBJ1-1,TRBV7-9,CASSFPSDRDHTEAFF,TGTGCCAGCAGCTTCCCCTCGGACAGGGATCACACTGAAGCTTTCTTT
few,NA,TRBJ2-1,TRBV5-4,CASSLDGAREQFF,TGTGCCAGCAGCTTGGATGGGGCGCGTGAGCAGTTCTTC
NA,NA,TRBJ1-1,TRBV18,CASSPLGQNTEAFF,TGTGCCAGCTCACCACTGGGACAGAACACTGAAGCTTTCTTT
NA,TRBD2,TRBJ2-7,TRBV2,CASSVNPGTSGRDEQYF,TGTGCCAGCAGTGTTAATCCCGGGACTAGCGGACGGGACGAGCAGTACTTC
NA,TRBD1,TRBJ1-1,TRBV5-4,CASRGGDRGNTEAFF,TGTGCCAGCAGAGGGGGCGACAGGGGGAACACTGAAGCTTTCTTT
NA,TRBD2,TRBJ2-1,TRBV7-8,CASSIGLAGPNEQFF,TGTGCCAGCAGCATCGGACTAGCGGGGCCCAATGAGCAGTTCTTC
NA,TRBD1,TRBJ1-6,TRBV6-5,CASSLGGQGDSPLHF,TGTGCCAGCAGTTTGGGGGGACAGGGGGATTCACCCCTCCACTTT
NA,NA,TRBJ1-1,TRBV10-3,CAISESLSRSEAFF,TGTGCCATCAGTGAGTCGTTGTCCAGGTCTGAAGCTTTCTTT
NA,TRBD2,TRBJ2-7,TRBV14,CASSHTGTSDYEQYF,TGTGCCAGCAGTCACACCGGGACTAGCGACTACGAGCAGTACTTC
NA,NA,TRBJ2-7,TRBV14,CASSQDQGEQYF,TGTGCCAGCAGCCAAGATCAGGGGGAGCAGTACTTC
NA,NA,TRBJ1-1,TRBV12-3/TRBV12-4,CASSLLVGSKAFF,TGTGCCAGCAGTCTACTGGTGGGGAGTAAAGCTTTCTTT
NA,NA,TRBJ2-5,TRBV6-5,CASITPGGQETQYF,TGTGCCAGCATTACCCCAGGAGGCCAAGAGACCCAGTACTTC
NA,TRBD1,TRBJ2-5,TRBV5-1,CASSPIDRGWTQYF,TGCGCCAGCAGCCCTATAGACAGGGGATGGACCCAGTACTTC
few,NA,TRBJ1-1,TRBV5-1,CASSWGPGPVTEAFF,TGCGCCAGCAGCTGGGGCCCCGGGCCGGTCACTGAAGCTTTCTTT
NA,NA,TRBJ2-3,TRBV7-3,CASSLSLASTDTQYF,TGTGCCAGCAGCTTATCCCTAGCAAGCACAGATACGCAGTATTTT
few,NA,TRBJ1-5,TRBV19,CASRKGFSIQPQHF,TGTGCCAGTAGGAAGGGGTTTTCCATTCAACCCCAGCATTTT
NA,TRBD2,TRBJ2-1,TRBV11-3,CASSLGPTSGRLSSYNEQFF,TGTGCCAGCAGCTTAGGCCCTACTAGCGGGAGACTCAGCTCCTACAATGAGCAGTTCTTC
NA,NA,TRBJ1-2,TRBV4-2,CASSQDSREFDYGYTF,TGTGCCAGCAGCCAAGATAGTAGGGAGTTTGACTATGGCTACACCTTC
NA,TRBD1,TRBJ1-2,TRBV5-1,CASSSDRESMGYTF,TGCGCCAGCAGCTCGGACAGGGAGTCGATGGGCTACACCTTC
NA,NA,TRBJ1-6,TRBV6-5,CASSYSTGPMSPLHF,TGTGCCAGCAGTTACTCTACAGGGCCAATGTCACCCCTCCACTTT